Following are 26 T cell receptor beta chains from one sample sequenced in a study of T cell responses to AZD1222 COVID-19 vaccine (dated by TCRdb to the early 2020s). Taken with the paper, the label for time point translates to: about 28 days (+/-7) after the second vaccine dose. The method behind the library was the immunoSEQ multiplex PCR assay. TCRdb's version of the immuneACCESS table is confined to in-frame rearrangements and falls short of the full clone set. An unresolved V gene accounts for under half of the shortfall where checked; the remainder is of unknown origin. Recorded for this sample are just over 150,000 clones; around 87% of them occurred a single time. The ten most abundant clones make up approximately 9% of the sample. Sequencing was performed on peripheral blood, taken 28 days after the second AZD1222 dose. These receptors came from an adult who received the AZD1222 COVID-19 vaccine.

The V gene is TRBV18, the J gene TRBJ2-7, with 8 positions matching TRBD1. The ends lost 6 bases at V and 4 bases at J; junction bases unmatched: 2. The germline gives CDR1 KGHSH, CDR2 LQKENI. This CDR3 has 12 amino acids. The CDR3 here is CASSGQEYEQYF. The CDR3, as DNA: TGTGCCAGCTCGGGACAGGAATACGAGCAGTACTTC.

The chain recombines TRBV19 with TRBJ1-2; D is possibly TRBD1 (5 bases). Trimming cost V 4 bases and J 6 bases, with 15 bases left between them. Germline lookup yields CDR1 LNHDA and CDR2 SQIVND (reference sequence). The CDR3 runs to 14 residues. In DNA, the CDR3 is TGTGCCAGTAGTAAGGCCTCCAGGGCGGATGGCTACACCTTC. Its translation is CASSKASRADGYTF.

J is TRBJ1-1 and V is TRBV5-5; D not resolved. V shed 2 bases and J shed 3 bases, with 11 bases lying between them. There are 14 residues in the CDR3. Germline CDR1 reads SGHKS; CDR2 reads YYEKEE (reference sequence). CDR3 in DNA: TGTGCCAGCAGCTTTGTTCAGGTACACACTGAAGCTTTCTTT. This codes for CASSFVQVHTEAFF.

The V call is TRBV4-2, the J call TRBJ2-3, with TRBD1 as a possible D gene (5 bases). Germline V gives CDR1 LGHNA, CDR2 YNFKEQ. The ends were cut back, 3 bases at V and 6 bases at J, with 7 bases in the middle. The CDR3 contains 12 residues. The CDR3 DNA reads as TGTGCCAGCAGCCAGGCAGGGGATACGCAGTATTTT. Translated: CASSQAGDTQYF.

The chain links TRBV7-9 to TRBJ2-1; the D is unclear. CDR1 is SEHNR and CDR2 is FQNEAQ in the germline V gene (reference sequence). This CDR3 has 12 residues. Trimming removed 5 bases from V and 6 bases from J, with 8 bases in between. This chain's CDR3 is CASSAVSNEQFF. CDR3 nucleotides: TGTGCCAGCAGCGCAGTCAGCAATGAGCAGTTCTTC.

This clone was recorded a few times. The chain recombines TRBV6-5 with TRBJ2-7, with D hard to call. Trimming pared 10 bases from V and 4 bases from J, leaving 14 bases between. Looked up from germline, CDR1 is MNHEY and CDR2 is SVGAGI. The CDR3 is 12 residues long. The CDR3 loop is CATGQPSYEQYF. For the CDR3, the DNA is TGTGCCACGGGCCAACCTTCGTACGAGCAGTACTTC.

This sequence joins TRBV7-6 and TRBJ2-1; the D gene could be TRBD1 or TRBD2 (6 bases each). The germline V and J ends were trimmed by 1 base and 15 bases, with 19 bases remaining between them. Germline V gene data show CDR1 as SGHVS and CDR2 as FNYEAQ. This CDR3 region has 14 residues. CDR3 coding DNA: TGTGCCAGCAGCTTAGAGGGTGGAGGGGGTCGTCCGTTCTTC. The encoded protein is CASSLEGGGGRPFF.

This chain's CDR3 is CASSTLAGGGYEQYF. The DNA for the CDR3 is TGTGCCAGCAGTACTTTAGCGGGAGGGGGATACGAGCAGTACTTC. The chain recombines TRBV6-2 or TRBV6-3 with TRBJ2-7, with 11 bases matching TRBD2. This CDR3 has 15 residues. CDR1 is MNHEY, CDR2 SVGEGT, per germline. V shed 5 bases, J shed 4 bases, and the junction held 7 bases outside the gene matches.

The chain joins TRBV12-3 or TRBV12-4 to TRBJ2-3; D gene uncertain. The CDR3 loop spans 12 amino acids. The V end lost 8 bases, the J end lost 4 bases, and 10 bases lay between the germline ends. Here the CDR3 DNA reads TGTGCCAGCGGTAAAGGTGCAGATACGCAGTATTTT. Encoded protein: CASGKGADTQYF.

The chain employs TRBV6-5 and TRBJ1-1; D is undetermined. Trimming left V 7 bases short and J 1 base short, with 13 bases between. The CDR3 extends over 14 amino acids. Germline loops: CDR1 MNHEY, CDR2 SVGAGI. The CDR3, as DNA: TGTGCCAGCATCCCTCGGGTGGCGAACACTGAAGCTTTCTTT. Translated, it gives CASIPRVANTEAFF.

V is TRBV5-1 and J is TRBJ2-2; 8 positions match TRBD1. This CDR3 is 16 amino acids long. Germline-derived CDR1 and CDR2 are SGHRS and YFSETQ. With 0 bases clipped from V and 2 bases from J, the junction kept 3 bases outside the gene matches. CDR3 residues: CASSLEQGGNTGELFF. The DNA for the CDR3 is TGCGCCAGCAGCTTGGAACAGGGGGGAAACACCGGGGAGCTGTTTTTT.

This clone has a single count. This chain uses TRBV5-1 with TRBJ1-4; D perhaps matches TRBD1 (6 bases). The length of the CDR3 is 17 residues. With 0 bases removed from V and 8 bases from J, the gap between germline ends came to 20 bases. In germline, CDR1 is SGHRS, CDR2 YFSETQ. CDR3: CASSLGSFGGAREKLFF. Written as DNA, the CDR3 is TGCGCCAGCAGCTTGGGTTCGTTTGGGGGCGCGAGGGAAAAACTGTTTTTT.

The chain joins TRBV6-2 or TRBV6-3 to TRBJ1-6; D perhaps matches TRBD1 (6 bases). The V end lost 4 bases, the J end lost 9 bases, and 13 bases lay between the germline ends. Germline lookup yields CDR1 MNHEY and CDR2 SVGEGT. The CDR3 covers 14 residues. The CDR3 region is CASSFQGTSSPLHF. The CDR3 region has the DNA TGTGCCAGCAGTTTTCAGGGGACGAGTTCACCCCTCCACTTT.

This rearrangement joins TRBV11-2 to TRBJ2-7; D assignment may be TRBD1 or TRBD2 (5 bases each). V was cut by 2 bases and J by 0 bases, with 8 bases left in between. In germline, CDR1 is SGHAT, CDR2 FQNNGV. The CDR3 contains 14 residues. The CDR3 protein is CASSLRDGSYEQYF. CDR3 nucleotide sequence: TGTGCCAGCAGCTTAAGGGACGGCTCCTACGAGCAGTACTTC.

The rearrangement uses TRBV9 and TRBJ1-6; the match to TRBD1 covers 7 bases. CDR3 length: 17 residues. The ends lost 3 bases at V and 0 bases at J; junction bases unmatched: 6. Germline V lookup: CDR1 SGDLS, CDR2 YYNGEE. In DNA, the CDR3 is TGTGCCAGCAGCGCAGGTTGGGACAGCTCCTATAATTCACCCCTCCACTTT. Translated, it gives CASSAGWDSSYNSPLHF.

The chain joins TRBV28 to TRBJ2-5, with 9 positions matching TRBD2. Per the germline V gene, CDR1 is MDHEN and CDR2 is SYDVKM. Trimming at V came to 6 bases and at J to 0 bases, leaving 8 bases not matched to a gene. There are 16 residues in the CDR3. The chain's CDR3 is CASSPRLAEYQETQYF. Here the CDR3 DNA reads TGTGCCAGCAGCCCCAGACTAGCGGAGTACCAAGAGACCCAGTACTTC.

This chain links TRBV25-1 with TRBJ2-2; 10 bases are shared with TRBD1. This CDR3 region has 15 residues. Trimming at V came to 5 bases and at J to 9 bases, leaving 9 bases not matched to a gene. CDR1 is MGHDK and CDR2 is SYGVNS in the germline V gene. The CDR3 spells CASSSAGTGDRELFF. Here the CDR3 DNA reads TGTGCCAGCAGTTCAGCCGGGACAGGGGACCGGGAGCTGTTTTTT.

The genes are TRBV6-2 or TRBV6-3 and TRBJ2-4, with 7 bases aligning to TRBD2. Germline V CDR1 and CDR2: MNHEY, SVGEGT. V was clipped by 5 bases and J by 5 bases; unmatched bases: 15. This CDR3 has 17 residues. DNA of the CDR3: TGTGCCAGCAGTCCGTTCGGCAGCGGGAAAAAAGAAAACATTCAGTACTTC. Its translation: CASSPFGSGKKENIQYF.

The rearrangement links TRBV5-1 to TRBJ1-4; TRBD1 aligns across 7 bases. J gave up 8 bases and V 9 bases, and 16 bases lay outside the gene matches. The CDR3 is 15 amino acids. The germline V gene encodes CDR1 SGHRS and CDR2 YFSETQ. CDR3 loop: CAIMLSQGEGEKLFF. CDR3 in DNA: TGCGCCATCATGCTATCGCAGGGGGAAGGGGAAAAACTGTTTTTT.

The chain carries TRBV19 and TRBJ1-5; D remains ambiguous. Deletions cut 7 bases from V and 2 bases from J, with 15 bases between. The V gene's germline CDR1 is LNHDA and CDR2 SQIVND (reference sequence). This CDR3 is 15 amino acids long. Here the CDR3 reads CASKVREGGNQPQHF. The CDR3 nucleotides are TGTGCCAGTAAGGTACGCGAGGGCGGCAATCAGCCCCAGCATTTT. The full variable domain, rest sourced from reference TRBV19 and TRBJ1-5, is DGGITQSPKYLFRKEGQNVTLSCEQNLNHDAMYWYRQDPGQGLRLIYYSQIVNDFQKGDIAEGYSVSREKKESFPLTVTSAQKNPTAFYLCASKVREGGNQPQHFGDGTRLSIL.

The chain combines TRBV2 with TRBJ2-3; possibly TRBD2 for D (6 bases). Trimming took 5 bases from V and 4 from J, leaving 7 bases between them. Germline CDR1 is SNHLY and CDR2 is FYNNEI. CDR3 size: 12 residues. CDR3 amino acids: CASSWDSDTQYF. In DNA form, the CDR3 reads TGTGCCAGCAGTTGGGACTCAGATACGCAGTATTTT.

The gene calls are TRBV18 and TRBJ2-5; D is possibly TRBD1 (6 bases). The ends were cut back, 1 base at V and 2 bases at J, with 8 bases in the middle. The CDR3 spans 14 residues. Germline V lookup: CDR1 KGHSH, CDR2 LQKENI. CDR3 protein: CASSPLGQQETQYF. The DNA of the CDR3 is TGTGCCAGCTCACCACTCGGACAGCAAGAGACCCAGTACTTC.

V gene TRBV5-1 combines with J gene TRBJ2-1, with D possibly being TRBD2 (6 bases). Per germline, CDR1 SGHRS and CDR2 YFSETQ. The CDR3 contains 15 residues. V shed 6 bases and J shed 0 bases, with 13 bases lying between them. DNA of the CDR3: TGCGCCAGCACCCGGGACGGGAGCTCCTACAATGAGCAGTTCTTC. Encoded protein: CASTRDGSSYNEQFF.

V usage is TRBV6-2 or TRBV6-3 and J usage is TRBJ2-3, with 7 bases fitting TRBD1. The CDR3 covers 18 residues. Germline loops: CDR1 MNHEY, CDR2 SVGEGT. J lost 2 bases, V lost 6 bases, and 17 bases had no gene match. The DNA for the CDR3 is TGTGCCAGCAGCCGCGACAGGGAGCCTAGATTCCACACAGATACGCAGTATTTT. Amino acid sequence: CASSRDREPRFHTDTQYF.

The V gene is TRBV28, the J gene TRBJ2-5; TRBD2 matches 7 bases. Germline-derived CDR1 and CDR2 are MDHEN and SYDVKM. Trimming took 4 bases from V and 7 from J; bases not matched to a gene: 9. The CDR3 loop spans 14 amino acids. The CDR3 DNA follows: TGTGCCAGCAGTTCAGCGGGACGAATCGGGACCCAGTACTTC. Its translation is CASSSAGRIGTQYF. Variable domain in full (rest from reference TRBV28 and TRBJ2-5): DVKVTQSSRYLVKRTGEKVFLECVQDMDHENMFWYRQDPGLGLRLIYFSYDVKMKEKGDIPEGYSVSREKKERFSLILESASTNQTSMYLCASSSAGRIGTQYFGPGTRLLVL.

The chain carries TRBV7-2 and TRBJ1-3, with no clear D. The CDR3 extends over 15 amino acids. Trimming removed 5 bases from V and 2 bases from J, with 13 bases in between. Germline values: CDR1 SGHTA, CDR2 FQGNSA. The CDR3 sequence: CASSPHIAPGNTIYF. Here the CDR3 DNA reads TGTGCCAGCAGCCCCCATATAGCCCCTGGAAACACCATATATTTT. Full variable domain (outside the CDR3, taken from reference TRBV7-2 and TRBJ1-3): GAGVSQSPSNKVTEKGKDVELRCDPISGHTALYWYRQSLGQGLEFLIYFQGNSAPDKSGLPSDRFSAERTGGSVSTLTIQRTQQEDSAVYLCASSPHIAPGNTIYFGEGSWLTVV.